Below are 6 T cell receptor beta chains sequenced from a single sample in a study of T-cell memory formation after mild COVID-19. MiXCR was run by TCRdb on the 5' RACE reads, yielding one entry per CDR3 protein. The sample holds under 350,000 distinct CDR3 sequences, about 17% seen once. Sample: PBMCs or a T cell subset sorted from them (not recorded which). Receptors were obtained from a man in his late teens or twenties who had mild COVID-19 (a few samples of this study predate the infection). Cell type and time point are not known.

DNA for the CDR3: TGTGCTAGTGGAGTGGACTCTTACGGGGAGCTGTTTTTT. Translated: CASGVDSYGELFF. The chain has TRBV12-5 and TRBJ2-2; a possible D gene is TRBD2 (5 bases). CDR1 and CDR2 from the germline V gene are LGHNT and FRNRAP. V was pared by 6 bases and J by 7 bases, with 12 bases between. The CDR3 consists of 13 residues.

This clonotype showed up just a few times. V usage is TRBV7-9 and J usage is TRBJ1-1; D might be TRBD1 (5 bases). Trimming pared 1 base from V and 6 bases from J, leaving 12 bases between. The CDR3 is made up of 14 amino acids. CDR1 and CDR2 from the germline V gene are SEHNR and FQNEAQ (reference sequence). The DNA of the CDR3 is TGTGCCAGCAGCTTAGACAGTACGGGGGCTGAAGCTTTCTTT. Amino acids: CASSLDSTGAEAFF.

The chain links TRBV6-2 or TRBV6-3 to TRBJ2-5, with D maybe TRBD2 (5 bases). This CDR3 has 15 residues. Germline V gene sequence: CDR1 MNHEY, CDR2 SVGEGT. Trimming left V 8 bases short and J 5 bases short, with 21 bases between. The chain's CDR3 is CASRGVAMRRETQYF. CDR3 coding DNA: TGTGCCAGCCGTGGAGTAGCGATGAGAAGGGAGACCCAGTACTTC.

This clonotype was picked up a small number of times. The chain uses TRBV2 and TRBJ1-6; 8 bases are shared with TRBD1. CDR3 length equals 18 residues. Germline V gene lookup returns CDR1 SNHLY and CDR2 FYNNEI. V dropped 2 bases and J dropped 0; count of bases not matched to a gene: 6. The CDR3, as DNA: TGTGCCAGCAGTGAAAGGGGACAGGCGAGCTCCTATAATTCACCCCTCCACTTT. Residues: CASSERGQASSYNSPLHF.

The sample holds a few counts of this clonotype. The V gene is TRBV20-1, the J gene TRBJ1-2; TRBD1 might be the D (5 bases). The CDR3 sequence is 12 residues long. V was pared by 5 bases and J by 6 bases, with 13 bases between. CDR1 and CDR2 from the germline V gene are DFQATT and SNEGSKA (reference sequence). The CDR3 DNA reads as TGCAGTGCTCCCCGGGGCAGAAATGGCTACACCTTC. This encodes CSAPRGRNGYTF.

This chain uses TRBV6-5 with TRBJ1-1; D might be TRBD1 (5 bases). Deletions cut 6 bases from V and 4 bases from J, with 18 bases between. Germline V gene data show CDR1 as MNHEY and CDR2 as SVGAGI. The CDR3 runs 15 residues. CDR3 sequence reads: CASSRQPGGTTEAFF. DNA for the CDR3: TGTGCCAGCAGCCGACAGCCGGGGGGGACCACTGAAGCTTTCTTT.